These 20 T cell receptor beta chains came from one sample sequenced in a study of tumor-infiltrating lymphocytes in glioblastoma multiforme. Three nested ARM-PCR rounds with V-beta and C-beta primers built TCRB libraries. TCRdb redid the calling of the multiplex PCR reads with MiXCR, one entry per CDR3 protein. This table holds approximately 20,000 distinct CDR3 sequences, 65% to 75% found once. The specimen was peripheral blood. These receptor sequences come from a male donor with glioblastoma.

CDR3 nucleotide sequence: TGTGCCAGCCGAGGACTAGCGGGAAGTACAGATACGCAGTATTTT. It specifies CASRGLAGSTDTQYF. The chain uses TRBV6-5 and TRBJ2-3; TRBD2 matches at 12 bases. The CDR3 loop spans 15 amino acids. Trimming cost V 8 bases and J 3 bases; bases outside gene matches: 6. Looked up from germline, CDR1 is MNHEY and CDR2 is SVGAGI.

The chain carries TRBV29-1 and TRBJ2-5; the match to TRBD2 covers 7 bases. V lost 4 bases to trimming and J lost 4 bases; unmatched junction nucleotides: 9. CDR1 is SQVTM, CDR2 ANQGSEA, per germline. CDR3 length equals 14 residues. Here the CDR3 reads CSVVLGGGGETQYF. The DNA for the CDR3 is TGCAGCGTTGTTCTGGGGGGGGGAGGAGAGACCCAGTACTTC.

This chain uses TRBV19 with TRBJ1-2; D unclear. Trimming left V 3 bases short and J 2 bases short, with 22 bases between. The CDR3 runs 18 residues. CDR1 is LNHDA, CDR2 SQIVND, per germline (reference sequence). The CDR3 is CASSIGRIGSTPNYGYTF. CDR3 DNA sequence: TGTGCCAGTAGTATCGGGAGGATAGGTTCAACACCGAACTATGGCTACACCTTC. Based on the CDR3 plus reference TRBV19 and TRBJ1-2, the full variable domain is DGGITQSPKYLFRKEGQNVTLSCEQNLNHDAMYWYRQDPGQGLRLIYYSQIVNDFQKGDIAEGYSVSREKKESFPLTVTSAQKNPTAFYLCASSIGRIGSTPNYGYTFGSGTRLTVV.

This clonotype showed up just a few times. The chain uses TRBV6-6 and TRBJ2-3, with D perhaps TRBD1 (5 bases). Germline V gene lookup returns CDR1 MNHNY and CDR2 SVGAGI (reference sequence). Trimming took off 11 bases at V and 2 bases at J, with 8 bases between the two ends. This CDR3 spans 11 amino acids. The CDR3 region has the DNA TGTGCCGCAGGGTACACAGATACGCAGTATTTT. This sequence encodes CAAGYTDTQYF.

Details on this clonotype: The final CDR3 position lacks the conserved phenylalanine or tryptophan, pointing to a likely read error. The gene calls are TRBV11-2 and TRBJ1-2; D gene ambiguous. Per the germline V gene, CDR1 is SGHAT and CDR2 is FQNNGV. The CDR3 loop spans 13 amino acids. Here the CDR3 DNA reads TGTGCCAGCATCTTACCCCAGGTTGGTGGCTACACCTTA. It codes for CASILPQVGGYTL.

The V gene is TRBV11-3, the J gene TRBJ2-5, with D uncertain. V was trimmed by 1 base and J by 0 bases, leaving 12 bases between them. CDR1 and CDR2 (germline): SGHNT, YENEEA. The CDR3 sequence is 16 residues long. CDR3 amino acids: CASSLGSVKNQETQYF. In nucleotides, the CDR3 is TGTGCCAGCAGCTTAGGATCCGTTAAGAACCAAGAGACCCAGTACTTC.

On this clonotype itself: At one end the junction does not follow the germline gene, possibly because of a read error. The chain links TRBV11-3 to TRBJ2-7, with D uncertain. Germline CDR1 SGHNT, CDR2 YENEEA. The CDR3 runs 15 residues. The CDR3 loop is CASSPRSEWTYEQCF. The CDR3 nucleotides are TGTGCCAGCAGCCCCAGGTCGGAGTGGACCTACGAGCAGTGCTTC.

The rearrangement joins TRBV20-1 to TRBJ2-3, with TRBD1 matching 8 bases. V lost 2 bases, J lost 3 bases, and 4 bases stayed unmatched. The CDR3 contains 14 residues. Germline CDR1 is DFQATT and CDR2 is SNEGSKA (reference sequence). CDR3: CSARQDRDTDTQYF. CDR3 in DNA: TGCAGTGCTAGACAGGACAGGGATACAGATACGCAGTATTTT.

This sequence joins TRBV6-6 and TRBJ2-7; no clear D. Germline CDR1 and CDR2: MNHNY and SVGAGI (reference sequence). This CDR3 is 15 amino acids long. Trimming left V 6 bases short and J 3 bases short, with 18 bases between. The CDR3 nucleotides are TGTGCCAGCAGCCATGATGATAGCAGAGTCTACGAGCAGTACTTC. It yields the protein CASSHDDSRVYEQYF.

The table lists this clonotype with a few counts. The V and J genes are TRBV11-2 and TRBJ1-3, with TRBD1 as a possible D gene (5 bases). The CDR3 extends over 13 amino acids. Germline assignment: CDR1 SGHAT and CDR2 FQNNGV. Deletions cut 5 bases from V and 9 bases from J, with 14 bases between. The CDR3 is CASSRGPGGTIYF. CDR3 nucleotides: TGTGCCAGCAGCCGGGGCCCTGGAGGCACCATATATTTT.

Comment on this clonotype: It may be a read error: a sequence one base away is much more abundant. This chain links TRBV5-1 with TRBJ1-1, with D tentatively TRBD1 (6 bases). The CDR3 is 16 amino acids. CDR1 and CDR2 from the germline V gene are SGHRS and YFSETQ. V lost 2 bases to trimming and J lost 0 bases, with 14 bases between them. The CDR3 protein is CASSLQGVELNTEAFF. The DNA of the CDR3 is TGCGCCAGCAGCTTACAGGGTGTCGAATTGAACACTGAAGCTTTCTTT. The variable domain in full, with the rest retrieved from reference TRBV5-1 and TRBJ1-1, is KAGVTQTPRYLIKTRGQQVTLSCSPISGHRSVSWYQQTPGQGLQFLFEYFSETQRNKGNFPGRFSGRQFSNSRSEMNVSTLELGDSALYLCASSLQGVELNTEAFFGQGTRLTVV.

About this clonotype: The germline gene is not matched at one end of the junction; a read error may be the cause. The gene calls are TRBV30 and TRBJ2-1; the D is unclear. CDR3 length equals 15 residues. Looked up from germline, CDR1 is GTSNPN and CDR2 is SVGIG (reference sequence). In DNA, the CDR3 is TGTGCCTGGAGGCCCCCGGCTGGTTTGAACAATGGGCAGCTCTTC. Translation gives CAWRPPAGLNNGQLF.

The rearrangement uses TRBV12-3 or TRBV12-4 and TRBJ2-2, with D uncertain. CDR3 length: 14 amino acids. Trimming took 7 bases from V and 4 from J, leaving 13 bases between them. Here the CDR3 reads CASNPRSVTGELFF. The DNA of the CDR3 is TGTGCCAGCAACCCCCGGTCCGTCACCGGGGAGCTGTTTTTT.

Comments on this clonotype: This is likely a read error, given that the CDR3 carries no conserved phenylalanine or tryptophan at its end. This chain uses TRBV6-5 with TRBJ2-7; possibly TRBD2 for D (5 bases). Germline CDR1 is MNHEY and CDR2 is SVGAGI. The CDR3 is 12 amino acids. Trimming took 6 bases from V and 3 from J, leaving 9 bases between them. The CDR3 loop is CASSRRGYEQYS. In DNA form, the CDR3 reads TGTGCCAGCAGCCGCCGGGGCTACGAGCAGTACTCC.

This clonotype has ten or more counts. The V gene is TRBV12-3 or TRBV12-4, the J gene TRBJ2-1, with TRBD2 matching over 9 bases. V trimming: 3 bases; J trimming: 6 bases; junction bases outside the gene matches: 3. This CDR3 spans 14 amino acids. In DNA, the CDR3 is TGTGCCAGCAGTTTTGCTAGCGGGACCAATGAGCAGTTCTTC. It translates to CASSFASGTNEQFF.

A word on this clonotype: Its ends do not fully match the called genes, so a read error is possible. The chain carries TRBV11-2 and TRBJ2-3; TRBD2 matches 8 bases. CDR1 SGHAT and CDR2 FQNNGV come from the germline V gene. The CDR3 sequence is 19 residues long. CDR3 coding DNA: TGTACCAGCAGCTTAGATACGCCAGCGGGGGACCCTAGCACAGATACGCAATATTTT. Its translation is CTSSLDTPAGDPSTDTQYF.

Regarding this clonotype: An end of the junction differs from the germline gene, which may be a read error. This chain joins TRBV4-2 and TRBJ1-2; D might be TRBD1 (5 bases). This CDR3 comprises 17 residues. The germline gives CDR1 LGHNA, CDR2 YNFKEQ. DNA of the CDR3: TGTGCCAGCGGCCAGGAGAGGCAGGACATCTTAGGCTATGGCTACACCTTC. Its protein product is CASGQERQDILGYGYTF.

Points on this clonotype: No conserved phenylalanine or tryptophan ends this CDR3, so it is likely a read error. The chain's CDR3 is CSENRDSSGNNIYV. In nucleotides, the CDR3 is TGCAGCGAGAACCGGGACAGCTCTGGAAACAACATATATGTT. The gene calls are TRBV29-1 and TRBJ1-3; 7 bases agree with TRBD1. The germline gives CDR1 SQVTM, CDR2 ANQGSEA. The CDR3 runs 14 residues.

Only a few counts were recorded for this clonotype. Sequence at one end of the junction differs from germline and may be a read error. V and J are TRBV20-1 and TRBJ2-3; 8 bases map to TRBD1. TRBJ1-5 matches the DNA end more closely, so the J call is doubtful. There are 15 residues in the CDR3. Germline V gives CDR1 DFQATT, CDR2 SNEGSKA (reference sequence). CDR3 coding DNA: TGCGGTGCTCTCCGGGGCCAGGGGGCAGGAGATACGCAGCATTTT. Protein: CGALRGQGAGDTQHF.

A word on this clonotype: At one end, the junction sequence differs from germline, possibly due to a read error. This chain links TRBV7-9 with TRBJ2-7; 8 nucleotides agree with TRBD1. The CDR3 runs to 16 residues. The germline gives CDR1 SEHNR, CDR2 FQNEAQ (reference sequence). As DNA, the CDR3 is TGTGCCAGCAGCCCACCCCAAGGACAGGGATTCTACGTGCAGTACTTC. Amino acid sequence: CASSPPQGQGFYVQYF.